This T cell receptor beta chain is from a study of PD-L1 blockade in urothelial cancer. Time point in this sample: pretreatment peripheral blood. CDR1 is SGHNT, CDR2 YYREEE, per germline (reference sequence). Trimming removed 5 bases at V and 1 base at J, with 13 bases between. CDR3 length equals 14 residues. Measured with immunoSEQ multiplex PCR; TCRdb has only the in-frame clones, and not every one. The profile covers tens of thousands of clones, with around 89% appearing a single time and approximately 1.5% taken by the ten largest. The source was PBMCs, collected around atezolizumab (anti-PD-L1) treatment. This rearrangement joins TRBV5-4 to TRBJ2-7, with D maybe TRBD1 (6 bases). This TCR was sampled from a man in his sixties with urothelial cancer. This CDR3 reads CASSADTGSYEQYF. The CDR3 nucleotides read TGTGCCAGCAGTGCAGATACAGGGTCCTACGAGCAGTACTTC.